These 11 T cell receptor beta chains share one sample of origin, sequenced in a study of blood T cells in healthy people across ages. Together with a sample-barcoded 5' primer, a J-beta primer mix was included in a second PCR lasting roughly 6 to 12 cycles. TCRdb ran MiXCR on the 5' RACE reads and lists one entry per CDR3 protein. The data show 1.5 million to 2 million distinct CDR3 sequences, roughly 50% seen once. Source material: blood. The receptors derive from a woman between 40 and 50 years old in good health.

V gene TRBV10-3 combines with J gene TRBJ2-7, with 8 bases identical to TRBD1. The CDR3 has 14 residues. The V and J ends lost 9 bases and 8 bases, in that order; junction bases with no gene match: 15. Looked up from germline, CDR1 is ENHRY and CDR2 is SYGVKD. For the CDR3, the DNA is TGTGCCATAAGCGACAGGGGATCCACTAGCCAGCAGTACTTC. This gives the protein CAISDRGSTSQQYF.

The rearrangement links TRBV20-1 to TRBJ2-5; 7 bases match TRBD2. V shed 5 bases, J shed 4 bases, and the junction held 10 bases outside the gene matches. The CDR3 length is 14 residues. Germline-derived CDR1 and CDR2 are DFQATT and SNEGSKA (reference sequence). Here the CDR3 DNA reads TGCAGTGCTCACTCTACTAGCGCTGGAGAGACCCAGTACTTC. Its protein product is CSAHSTSAGETQYF.

Notes on this clonotype: An end of the junction does not agree with germline; a read error may underlie this. The chain recombines TRBV5-1 with TRBJ2-7; D call uncertain. CDR1 and CDR2 from the germline V gene are SGHRS and YFSETQ. The CDR3 is made up of 14 amino acids. The CDR3 nucleotides are TGCGCCAGCAGCTTGCCAGGAATCTCCGACGAGCAGTACTTC. Encoded protein: CASSLPGISDEQYF.

The chain employs TRBV6-5 and TRBJ1-5; a weak D match, TRBD1 (5 bases). V was trimmed by 4 bases and J by 3 bases, leaving 19 bases between them. Germline V gives CDR1 MNHEY, CDR2 SVGAGI. There are 17 residues in the CDR3. CDR3 sequence: CASSSGVGQDINQPQHF. The CDR3 DNA reads as TGTGCCAGCAGTTCCGGGGTGGGGCAGGATATCAATCAGCCCCAGCATTTT.

The rearrangement links TRBV4-3 to TRBJ2-3, with D possibly matching TRBD2 (7 bases). The CDR3 sequence is 18 residues long. Germline loops: CDR1 LGHNA, CDR2 YSLEER. The V gene lost 0 bases and the J gene lost 4 bases, with 20 bases spanning the gap. CDR3 loop: CASSQERGGGAFPDTQYF. CDR3 nucleotides: TGCGCCAGCAGCCAAGAGAGGGGAGGGGGGGCCTTCCCAGATACGCAGTATTTT.

The rearrangement joins TRBV20-1 to TRBJ2-5; maybe TRBD1 (6 bases). There are 15 residues in the CDR3. V shed 4 bases and J shed 1 base, with 16 bases lying between them. Germline V CDR1 and CDR2: DFQATT, SNEGSKA (reference sequence). The DNA for the CDR3 is TGCAGTGCTACTCAACAGGGCCCTTTCCAAGAGACCCAGTACTTC. It codes for CSATQQGPFQETQYF.

In its sample, this clonotype was seen a few times. This chain joins TRBV20-1 and TRBJ2-7; D might be TRBD1 or TRBD2, each matching 5 bases. Germline loops: CDR1 DFQATT, CDR2 SNEGSKA (reference sequence). The CDR3 loop spans 15 amino acids. V shed 6 bases and J shed 2 bases, with 20 bases lying between them. The CDR3: CSAETTGTSAYEQYF. The CDR3 nucleotides read TGCAGTGCCGAGACAACCGGGACCAGCGCCTACGAGCAGTACTTC.

This chain joins TRBV15 and TRBJ2-5; D gene uncertain. Trimming pared 8 bases from V and 2 bases from J, leaving 9 bases between. This CDR3 region has 12 residues. Germline V lookup: CDR1 LNHNV, CDR2 YYDKDF (reference sequence). The CDR3 region has the DNA TGTGCCACCGCAGTCGATCAAGAGACCCAGTACTTC. As protein: CATAVDQETQYF.

This clonotype was counted only a few times. The V gene is TRBV7-2, the J gene TRBJ2-3, with D perhaps assigned TRBD1 or TRBD2 (5 bases each). V lost 4 bases to trimming and J lost 9 bases, with 17 bases between them. This CDR3 has 14 amino acids. Germline CDR1 and CDR2: SGHTA and FQGNSA. This chain's CDR3 is CASSSRGPGPTQYF. The CDR3 DNA follows: TGTGCCAGCAGCTCCCGGGGCCCGGGGCCGACGCAGTATTTT. The entire variable domain, with the rest obtained from reference TRBV7-2 and TRBJ2-3, is as follows: GAGVSQSPSNKVTEKGKDVELRCDPISGHTALYWYRQSLGQGLEFLIYFQGNSAPDKSGLPSDRFSAERTGGSVSTLTIQRTQQEDSAVYLCASSSRGPGPTQYFGPGTRLTVL.

The chain combines TRBV20-1 with TRBJ2-1; D is ambiguous. CDR3 size: 14 residues. Germline V gene lookup returns CDR1 DFQATT and CDR2 SNEGSKA (reference sequence). The germline V and J ends were trimmed by 6 bases and 4 bases, with 16 bases remaining between them. CDR3 DNA: TGCAGTGCCATATCCTTATTACTATACAATGAGCAGTTCTTC. Translated: CSAISLLLYNEQFF.

The chain employs TRBV12-3 or TRBV12-4 and TRBJ1-2, with 9 nucleotides matching TRBD1. The CDR3 sequence is 16 residues long. Trimming took 2 bases from V and 4 from J; bases not matched to a gene: 8. The CDR3 region is CASSLMGQGFSYGYTF. CDR3 bases: TGTGCCAGCAGTTTAATGGGACAGGGTTTTAGCTATGGCTACACCTTC.